Following are 17 T cell receptor beta chains from one sample sequenced in a study of CD8 T cells in ankylosing spondylitis. TCRdb re-derived calls from the 5' RACE reads in MiXCR, one entry per CDR3 protein. This sample has about 130,000 distinct CDR3 sequences, with roughly 13% found just once. Sequences were obtained from blood, either unsorted or a sorted T cell fraction (not recorded which). All receptors come from a female donor with ankylosing spondylitis or in good health (not recorded which).

The chain links TRBV6-5 to TRBJ1-2; D may be TRBD1 (5 bases). CDR1 MNHEY and CDR2 SVGAGI come from the germline V gene. V dropped 0 bases and J dropped 7 bases, with 15 bases sitting between them. CDR3 size: 15 residues. CDR3 protein: CASSYSSGPQGGYTF. CDR3 nucleotide sequence: TGTGCCAGCAGTTACTCGTCTGGCCCCCAGGGTGGCTACACCTTC.

This clonotype was seen a few times. This sequence joins TRBV9 and TRBJ2-5; 10 positions match TRBD2. The length of the CDR3 is 15 residues. V trimming: 2 bases; J trimming: 1 base; junction bases outside the gene matches: 2. Germline V gene sequence: CDR1 SGDLS, CDR2 YYNGEE. Here the CDR3 reads CASSVGTSAQETQYF. DNA for the CDR3: TGTGCCAGCAGCGTTGGGACTAGCGCCCAAGAGACCCAGTACTTC. The variable domain in full, with the rest retrieved from reference TRBV9 and TRBJ2-5, is DSGVTQTPKHLITATGQRVTLRCSPRSGDLSVYWYQQSLDQGLQFLIQYYNGEERAKGNILERFSAQQFPDLHSELNLSSLELGDSALYFCASSVGTSAQETQYFGPGTRLLVL.

This clonotype was observed a few times. The gene calls are TRBV25-1 and TRBJ2-7; 13 bases are shared with TRBD2. The CDR3 is made up of 14 amino acids. With V trimmed by 4 bases and J by 4 bases, 1 base remained unmatched. CDR1 is MGHDK and CDR2 is SYGVNS in the germline V gene. The CDR3 bases are TGTGCCAGCAGTGGGACTAGCGGGAGTTACGAGCAGTACTTC. Translating gives CASSGTSGSYEQYF.

As concerns this clonotype: At one end the junction does not follow the germline gene, possibly because of a read error. The V and J genes are TRBV9 and TRBJ2-1; 9 bases are shared with TRBD2. CDR3 length equals 15 residues. The germline CDR1 and CDR2 sequences are SGDLS and YYNGEE. The DNA for the CDR3 is TGTACCAGCAGCGTAGCGGGGGACCCCTACAATGAGCAGTTCTTC. Amino acid sequence: CTSSVAGDPYNEQFF.

This clonotype was observed a handful of times. This CDR3 reads CASSLRSGGETQYF. The CDR3 DNA reads TGTGCCAGCAGCTTGAGGTCAGGGGGCGAGACCCAGTACTTC. This rearrangement joins TRBV5-4 to TRBJ2-5; 8 nucleotides line up with TRBD1. Germline V CDR1 and CDR2: SGHNT, YYREEE (reference sequence). The CDR3 is 14 amino acids. V was pared by 1 base and J by 5 bases, with 4 bases of the junction left unmatched.

This clonotype was observed many times. This chain uses TRBV20-1 with TRBJ1-2; D remains ambiguous. Trimming stripped 8 bases from V and 4 bases from J, with 20 bases between. The CDR3 covers 14 residues. Germline-derived CDR1 and CDR2 are DFQATT and SNEGSKA (reference sequence). Here the CDR3 DNA reads TGCAGTCCTCCTCCGGGTCAGTGGGGCTATGGCTACACCTTC. The encoded protein is CSPPPGQWGYGYTF.

This clonotype was found many times. The chain has TRBV7-9 and TRBJ2-2; 7 bases are shared with TRBD1. The germline CDR1 and CDR2 sequences are SEHNR and FQNEAQ (reference sequence). The CDR3 extends over 14 amino acids. The ends lost 4 bases at V and 6 bases at J; junction bases unmatched: 5. The CDR3: CASSSSDRAGELFF. In DNA, the CDR3 is TGTGCCAGCAGCTCGTCAGACAGGGCCGGGGAGCTGTTTTTT.

This clonotype was counted only a few times. The chain is built from TRBV3-1 and TRBJ1-5, with a weak D call TRBD1 (5 bases). The CDR3 contains 14 residues. The V end was cut by 1 base, the J end by 7 bases, with 11 bases between. In germline, CDR1 is LGHDT, CDR2 YNNKEL (reference sequence). CDR3 residues: CASSQGGAQQPQHF. As DNA, the CDR3 is TGTGCCAGCAGCCAAGGAGGGGCCCAACAGCCCCAGCATTTT.

This clonotype was picked up many times. The chain joins TRBV12-3 or TRBV12-4 to TRBJ1-1; D is possibly TRBD1 (5 bases). Trimming removed 7 bases from V and 11 bases from J, with 20 bases in between. This CDR3 comprises 13 residues. Here the CDR3 reads CASTHDSGRRAFF. The DNA for the CDR3 is TGTGCCAGCACCCATGACAGCGGCCGTCGGGCTTTCTTT.

This clonotype was recorded many times. The chain carries TRBV20-1 and TRBJ2-5; 9 nucleotides line up with TRBD1. CDR3 length: 13 amino acids. CDR1 DFQATT and CDR2 SNEGSKA come from the germline V gene (reference sequence). V lost 6 bases, J lost 2 bases, and 4 bases stayed unmatched. Here the CDR3 DNA reads TGCAGTGCAACAGGGGGCGAGCAAGAGACCCAGTACTTC. Translation gives CSATGGEQETQYF.

This clonotype was found many times. The chain carries TRBV2 and TRBJ1-1, with D hard to call. In germline, CDR1 is SNHLY, CDR2 FYNNEI. CDR3 length equals 13 residues. V was pared by 2 bases and J by 3 bases, with 7 bases between. The CDR3 protein is CASSELEDTEAFF. In nucleotides, the CDR3 is TGTGCCAGCAGTGAATTGGAGGACACTGAAGCTTTCTTT.

The chain has TRBV7-9 and TRBJ1-5; tentative D call: TRBD1 (5 bases). The ends were cut back, 1 base at V and 6 bases at J, with 10 bases in the middle. The CDR3 loop spans 14 amino acids. The V gene's germline CDR1 is SEHNR and CDR2 FQNEAQ (reference sequence). CDR3 sequence: CASSLEGAVQPQHF. The CDR3 nucleotides are TGTGCCAGCAGCTTAGAAGGGGCCGTTCAGCCCCAGCATTTT.

This clonotype was seen a handful of times. The chain couples TRBV6-2 or TRBV6-3 to TRBJ2-1; a weak D match, TRBD2 (6 bases). Germline loops: CDR1 MNHEY, CDR2 SVGEGT. Between the trimmed V and J ends, which lost 1 base and 4 bases, there was a span of 11 bases. The CDR3 spans 15 residues. The CDR3 DNA follows: TGTGCCAGCAGTTACTGGGGGGACCCGTACAATGAGCAGTTCTTC. Protein product: CASSYWGDPYNEQFF.

This clonotype was recorded many times. This chain joins TRBV20-1 and TRBJ1-5; weak D call: TRBD1 (5 bases). The CDR3 runs to 15 residues. V lost 0 bases, J lost 5 bases, and 14 bases lay in between. The germline gives CDR1 DFQATT, CDR2 SNEGSKA (reference sequence). CDR3 sequence (DNA): TGCAGTGCTAGAGACGCAGGGAGGGACCATCAGCCCCAGCATTTT. This codes for CSARDAGRDHQPQHF.

This clonotype showed up just once. CDR3 in amino acids: CASTMGGADTQYF. Written as DNA, the CDR3 is TGTGCCAGCACCATGGGGGGCGCAGATACGCAGTATTTT. The rearrangement joins TRBV25-1 to TRBJ2-3, with D tentatively TRBD1 or TRBD2 (6 bases each). In germline, CDR1 is MGHDK, CDR2 SYGVNS. Trimming removed 7 bases from V and 4 bases from J, with 12 bases in between. The CDR3 loop spans 13 amino acids.

A few counts support this clonotype. The chain couples TRBV12-3 or TRBV12-4 to TRBJ2-1; D perhaps matches TRBD1 (6 bases). The CDR3 is 14 amino acids. V shed 6 bases and J shed 4 bases, with 13 bases lying between them. The CDR3: CASRTGTIYNEQFF. In nucleotides, the CDR3 is TGTGCCAGCAGGACCGGGACAATTTACAATGAGCAGTTCTTC.

V gene TRBV7-9 combines with J gene TRBJ1-1; D not resolved. Per germline, CDR1 SEHNR and CDR2 FQNEAQ (reference sequence). Trimming left V 6 bases short and J 4 bases short, with 9 bases between. The CDR3 covers 12 residues. The CDR3 loop is CASRGWATEAFF. The CDR3, as DNA: TGTGCCAGCAGGGGTTGGGCCACTGAAGCTTTCTTT.